The 5 T cell receptor beta chains presented below share a single source sample, sequenced in a study of T-cell memory formation after mild COVID-19. One entry per CDR3 protein results from TCRdb running MiXCR on the 5' RACE reads. The repertoire holds about 540,000 distinct CDR3 sequences, 20% seen once, with roughly an eighth in the top ten. The sequencing sample was made of PBMCs or a T cell subset sorted from them (not recorded which). Receptor source: an adult woman who had mild COVID-19 (a few samples of this study predate the infection). Cell type and time point are not known.

This clonotype was seen a handful of times. V and J are TRBV6-4 and TRBJ2-2, with 7 bases that match TRBD2. The CDR3 extends over 15 amino acids. Germline trimming cut 1 base from V and 5 bases from J; bases unmatched to any gene: 4. In germline, CDR1 is MRHNA, CDR2 SNTAGT. The CDR3 here is CASSDLGGETGELFF. CDR3 bases: TGTGCCAGCAGTGACTTGGGAGGGGAGACCGGGGAGCTGTTTTTT.

This clonotype occurred a few times. The J gene is TRBJ1-1, the V gene TRBV27, with TRBD1 as a possible D gene (6 bases). In germline, CDR1 is MNHEY, CDR2 SMNVEV (reference sequence). This CDR3 spans 16 amino acids. The V end lost 5 bases, the J end lost 3 bases, and 19 bases lay between the germline ends. The CDR3 DNA reads TGTGCCAGCAGTCCCTATGGCCGGGGGGCATACACTGAAGCTTTCTTT. This gives the protein CASSPYGRGAYTEAFF.

This clonotype was detected a few times. The rearrangement joins TRBV7-2 to TRBJ2-1; 15 nucleotides agree with TRBD2. Trimming at V came to 5 bases and at J to 7 bases, leaving 12 bases not matched to a gene. The CDR3 loop spans 18 amino acids. Germline loops: CDR1 SGHTA, CDR2 FQGNSA. CDR3 DNA sequence: TGTGCCAGCAGCGGAACCGGACTAGCGGGAGGGCCGGGGAATGAGCAGTTCTTC. Residues: CASSGTGLAGGPGNEQFF. The variable domain in full, completed from reference TRBV7-2 and TRBJ2-1, reads GAGVSQSPSNKVTEKGKDVELRCDPISGHTALYWYRQSLGQGLEFLIYFQGNSAPDKSGLPSDRFSAERTGGSVSTLTIQRTQQEDSAVYLCASSGTGLAGGPGNEQFFGPGTRLTVL.

This clonotype was seen more than once but under ten times. This chain joins TRBV29-1 and TRBJ2-2, with 14 bases lining up with TRBD2. Per the germline V gene, CDR1 is SQVTM and CDR2 is ANQGSEA. Trimming at V came to 5 bases and at J to 1 base, leaving 9 bases not matched to a gene. The CDR3 has 18 residues. This CDR3 is CSVSGLAGGAGNTGELFF. DNA for the CDR3: TGCAGCGTTTCCGGACTAGCGGGAGGAGCGGGGAACACCGGGGAGCTGTTTTTT.

This clonotype has only a few counts. The chain carries TRBV7-3 and TRBJ2-7; D call uncertain. The CDR3 is 13 residues long. V was shortened by 0 bases and J by 6 bases, with 9 bases between the two germline ends. From germline, CDR1 is SGHTA and CDR2 FQGTGA. CDR3 region: CASSLTALGEQYF. CDR3 in DNA: TGTGCCAGCAGCTTAACCGCCTTGGGCGAGCAGTACTTC.